This TCR beta chain was observed in a study of blood T cell repertoires in COVID-19 (dated by TCRdb to 2018 to 2021). About the full investigation: Samples from collaborators originated in the United States, Italy and Spain and spanned both the acute and convalescent phases of COVID-19. The material from the prospective study consisted of cDNA or gDNA derived from T cells, B-cell-depleted T cells, or PBMCs. The dataset comprised deeply sampled blood TCRbeta repertoires from subjects exposed to, actively infected with, or recovered from COVID-19. The repertoires were made available in a free public database intended to serve as a resource for research on the immune response to SARS-CoV-2. The samples were drawn from the first 160 participants of the ongoing ImmuneRACE study and from 950 to 1,500 subjects provided by 6 global collaborators. Nearly every sample came with metadata listing a de-identified subject ID, COVID-19 status, age in years and sex. Where available, HLA class I and class II types were obtained from metadata supplied by the sample provider rather than from assay-based typing. General study outcomes and caveats: The quantity of clinical and demographic metadata differed by source and by participant and was supplied without curation.

The CDR3 spans 13 residues, from the cysteine through the phenylalanine. The retained sequence is limited to the CDR3, 39 bases, with the frame set at the first base. V drops 3 bases and J drops 8 bases, leaving 11 bases in between. Enrolling through a virtual design, the prospective study's participants ranged in age from roughly 18 to 90 years and lived across 20 to 30 United States geographic areas. In the prospective study, participants were assigned to cohorts based on the clinical history participants reported in a screening survey and a study questionnaire. For ImmuneRACE Cohort 3, a participant was defined as recovered based on two consecutive negative NP/OP PCR tests, clearance by a healthcare professional, or resolution of symptoms. In the prospective study, whole blood, serum and a nasopharyngeal or oropharyngeal swab were collected from each participant by mobile phlebotomists. Prospective study participants could optionally give additional blood draws and questionnaires over a roughly two-month period. Prospective study blood samples were shipped either frozen or at room temperature before DNA extraction.

TCRbeta CDR3 regions were amplified from genomic DNA using the immunoSEQ Assay, a bias-controlled multiplex PCR. Under the source paper's analysis protocol: The number of nucleated cells in each sample was estimated by amplification of reference gene primers within the assay. To quantify the absolute abundance of each unique TCRbeta CDR3 rearrangement, sequence reads were collapsed and filtered. For each sample, productive Simpson clonality was calculated as the square root of Simpson's diversity index across productive rearrangements. TCRdb retrieved this table from immuneACCESS and kept in-frame rearrangements only. Not all clones are present; in checked studies, unresolved V genes account for under half, and no reason is known for the remainder. V, J and clone size were drawn from that table, and D and trimming were deduced from the DNA. For this sample the table gives 400,000 to 500,000 clones, of which 88% were detected only once. The ten most abundant clones make up about 1.7% of the sample.

For this clone: It has no known antigen specificity. Nothing much larger sits one base from this clone, and base qualities are not available.

This TCR derives from a woman aged 40 to 50 who had recovered from COVID-19. The V and J segments used are TRBV12-3 or TRBV12-4 and TRBJ2-4, with TRBD1 tentatively as D gene (6 bases match). Input material: PBMCs or T cells enriched from blood (not recorded which). Here is the DNA: TGTGCCAGCAGTTTGGGGGCGCAGTACATTCAGTACTTC. The encoded protein is CASSLGAQYIQYF.